One T cell receptor beta chain is described in this entry. Antigen unknown. This specimen belongs to a study of blood T cells in healthy people across ages. Per the germline V gene, CDR1 is MNHEY and CDR2 is SMNVEV (reference sequence). This CDR3 has 16 residues. Trimming took 5 bases from V and 2 from J, leaving 18 bases between them. A J-beta primer mix and a sample-barcoded 5' primer were used in a second PCR of roughly 6 to 11 cycles. Each cDNA was tagged by a template-switch adaptor containing 12 random nucleotides. TCRdb reprocessed the 5' RACE reads with MiXCR, giving one entry per CDR3 protein. The data show hundreds of thousands of distinct CDR3 sequences, 55% to 70% seen once. Study-level findings and limits: Higher diversity and more naive CD4+ cells were features of long-lived donors, compared to aged donors. TCR beta diversity, measured per million T cells, fell in a roughly linear way with age.

This sequence joins TRBV27 and TRBJ2-5; D unresolved. This clonotype originated in a man between 25 and 39 years old in good health. Sample: blood. CDR3 residues: CASSQSLGYGQETQYF. In DNA, the CDR3 is TGTGCCAGCAGTCAATCTCTTGGTTATGGGCAAGAGACCCAGTACTTC.